This T cell receptor beta chain was retrieved from a study of T-cell memory formation after mild COVID-19. From the 5' RACE reads, TCRdb called clonotypes with MiXCR, one entry per CDR3 protein. The table lists a few hundred thousand distinct CDR3 sequences, about 24% of them singletons. Germline values: CDR1 SQVTM, CDR2 ANQGSEA. The germline V and J ends were trimmed by 5 bases and 2 bases, with 19 bases remaining between them. This CDR3 region has 16 residues. The study, taken as a whole, reports: Researchers found some responding clones in pre-infection memory, a sign that cross-reactive memory joined. Clones shrinking from day 15 to 85 showed even CD4/CD8 mixes; later expanders tilted CD4+.

Remarks on this clonotype: Antigen unknown.

The chain couples TRBV29-1 to TRBJ1-3; weak D call: TRBD1 (6 bases). The TCR was taken from an adult woman who had mild COVID-19 (a few samples of this study predate the infection). Cell type and time point are not known. Sample: PBMCs or a T cell subset sorted from them (not recorded which). This CDR3 is CSVQAPRGSAGNTIYF. For the CDR3, the DNA is TGCAGCGTTCAGGCCCCAAGGGGGTCGGCTGGAAACACCATATATTTT.